One and the same sample provided the 27 T cell receptor beta chains below, sequenced in a study of response to subunit inactivated influenza vaccine. TCRdb passed the RT-PCR reads through MiXCR, listing each CDR3 protein once. The sample comprises about 580,000 distinct CDR3 sequences, around 13% of which are singletons, and around 10% rests with the top ten. The sequencing here drew on PBMCs from blood, taken roughly 12 days after vaccination. Every receptor here comes from a man aged 50-59 years who received an inactivated influenza vaccine.

The chain uses TRBV20-1 and TRBJ1-5; D gene uncertain. The CDR3 has 13 residues. Germline loops: CDR1 DFQATT, CDR2 SNEGSKA (reference sequence). Deletions cut 2 bases from V and 7 bases from J, with 12 bases between. The CDR3 region has the DNA TGCAGTGCTAGAAGTGAGACGGGACAGCCCCAGCATTTT. As protein: CSARSETGQPQHF.

This chain joins TRBV6-1 and TRBJ2-1; 15 nucleotides align to TRBD2. There are 17 residues in the CDR3. The germline V gene encodes CDR1 MNHNS and CDR2 SASEGT. V gave up 6 bases and J gave up 7 bases; unmatched junction bases: 10. CDR3 in DNA: TGTGCCAGCAGCTCTGGACTAGCGGGAGGGCCCCAGAATGAGCAGTTCTTC. It yields the protein CASSSGLAGGPQNEQFF.

This clonotype occurred a few times. This sequence joins TRBV20-1 and TRBJ2-7; TRBD2 matches at 8 bases. V was clipped by 3 bases and J by 3 bases; unmatched bases: 7. The germline CDR1 and CDR2 sequences are DFQATT and SNEGSKA (reference sequence). The CDR3 is made up of 14 amino acids. The DNA for the CDR3 is TGCAGTGCTAGTGGACAGCGGGGGATCTACGAGCAGTACTTC. It yields the protein CSASGQRGIYEQYF.

This clonotype came up many times. The chain recombines TRBV20-1 with TRBJ1-1, with D tentatively TRBD1 (5 bases). The CDR3 runs 13 residues. Trimming took off 3 bases at V and 0 bases at J, with 8 bases between the two ends. CDR1 and CDR2 (germline): DFQATT, SNEGSKA (reference sequence). CDR3 nucleotide sequence: TGCAGTGCTAGCGAGGGGTTGAACACTGAAGCTTTCTTT. It specifies CSASEGLNTEAFF.

This clonotype has only a few counts. This sequence joins TRBV5-4 and TRBJ2-1; D not certain. The V end lost 4 bases, the J end lost 5 bases, and 16 bases lay between the germline ends. The CDR3 contains 15 residues. Looked up from germline, CDR1 is SGHNT and CDR2 is YYREEE (reference sequence). Written as DNA, the CDR3 is TGTGCCAGCAGCCGCTCGGGCAGTCCGAACAATGAGCAGTTCTTC. Its translation is CASSRSGSPNNEQFF.

V and J are TRBV28 and TRBJ2-1; TRBD1 matches 8 bases. This CDR3 has 15 amino acids. Germline CDR1 MDHEN, CDR2 SYDVKM. Trimming removed 5 bases from V and 7 bases from J; junction bases left unmatched: 10. In nucleotides, the CDR3 is TGTGCCAGCAGTCCCCCCGGGACAGGAAGAAATGAGCAGTTCTTC. Amino acids: CASSPPGTGRNEQFF.

This clonotype turned up a few times. The V gene is TRBV4-3, the J gene TRBJ2-3; tentatively, D is TRBD2 (5 bases). Germline values: CDR1 LGHNA, CDR2 YSLEER. The CDR3 has 18 amino acids. V was cut by 0 bases and J by 0 bases, with 16 bases left in between. The CDR3 nucleotides are TGCGCCAGCAGCCAAGATCTCCCTGCGGACTCCAGCACAGATACGCAGTATTTT. It translates to CASSQDLPADSSTDTQYF.

This clonotype has just a few counts. The chain employs TRBV13 and TRBJ2-1; tentative D call: TRBD1 (6 bases). This CDR3 is built from 16 residues. Trimming removed 5 bases from V and 2 bases from J, with 16 bases in between. Germline loops: CDR1 PRHDT, CDR2 FYEKMQ (reference sequence). CDR3 sequence (DNA): TGTGCCAGCAGCAAACCGACAGGTTGGGCCTACAATGAGCAGTTCTTC. This sequence encodes CASSKPTGWAYNEQFF.

J is TRBJ1-2 and V is TRBV2, with D possibly being TRBD1 (5 bases). The CDR3 contains 13 residues. Germline-derived CDR1 and CDR2 are SNHLY and FYNNEI. The V gene lost 6 bases and the J gene lost 4 bases, with 12 bases spanning the gap. CDR3 residues: CASSHPDSYGYTF. The CDR3 coding sequence is TGTGCCAGCAGCCACCCAGACAGCTATGGCTACACCTTC.

This clonotype appeared many times. This sequence joins TRBV3-1 and TRBJ2-3; D could derive from TRBD1 or TRBD2 (5 bases each). Germline assignment: CDR1 LGHDT and CDR2 YNNKEL (reference sequence). Trimming pared 4 bases from V and 0 bases from J, leaving 14 bases between. The CDR3 runs to 16 residues. The CDR3 region is CASSRAGTLSTDTQYF. The CDR3 DNA follows: TGTGCCAGCAGCCGGGCCGGGACCCTTAGCACAGATACGCAGTATTTT.

The table lists this clonotype with a few counts. The chain carries TRBV5-1 and TRBJ2-7, with no clear D. Between the trimmed V and J ends, which lost 1 base and 0 bases, there was a span of 17 bases. The CDR3 runs to 17 residues. Germline V gene data show CDR1 as SGHRS and CDR2 as YFSETQ. In DNA, the CDR3 is TGCGCCAGCAGCTTGAGGGCCGTAACCTTGAGCTCCTACGAGCAGTACTTC. Translated: CASSLRAVTLSSYEQYF.

There are a few counts of this clonotype. The V call is TRBV12-3 or TRBV12-4, the J call TRBJ2-3; D is uncertain. V shed 2 bases and J shed 4 bases, with 4 bases lying between them. The CDR3 is 12 amino acids. The CDR3, as DNA: TGTGCCAGCAGTTTATGGGCAGATACGCAGTATTTT. Protein: CASSLWADTQYF.

This rearrangement joins TRBV7-8 to TRBJ2-7; no clear D. Germline CDR1 SGHVS, CDR2 FQNEAQ. CDR3 length: 15 amino acids. V was trimmed by 1 base and J by 6 bases, leaving 16 bases between them. CDR3 protein: CASSLEPGKMREQYF. In nucleotides, the CDR3 is TGTGCCAGCAGCTTAGAGCCGGGTAAAATGCGCGAGCAGTACTTC. Full variable domain (outside the CDR3, taken from reference TRBV7-8 and TRBJ2-7): GAGVSQSPRYKVAKRGQDVALRCDPISGHVSLFWYQQALGQGPEFLTYFQNEAQLDKSGLPSDRFFAERPEGSVSTLKIQRTQQEDSAVYLCASSLEPGKMREQYFGPGTRLTVT.

A few counts support this clonotype. The genes are TRBV28 and TRBJ2-5; D is undetermined. V lost 8 bases and J 4 bases, leaving 8 bases between the germline ends. The CDR3 runs to 11 residues. The germline gives CDR1 MDHEN, CDR2 SYDVKM. In DNA, the CDR3 is TGTGCCAGCGGGCCGACAGAGACCCAGTACTTC. This gives the protein CASGPTETQYF.

The V gene is TRBV3-1, the J gene TRBJ2-3; D possibly uses TRBD1 or TRBD2 (5 bases each). Germline CDR1 is LGHDT and CDR2 is YNNKEL (reference sequence). Deletions cut 4 bases from V and 4 bases from J, with 9 bases between. The CDR3 length is 13 residues. The CDR3 loop is CASSPRDADTQYF. DNA for the CDR3: TGTGCCAGCAGCCCCCGGGACGCAGATACGCAGTATTTT.

The CDR3 DNA reads as TGTGCCAGCAGTGCGGCCAATAGCAAAAACATTCAGTACTTC. Its protein product is CASSAANSKNIQYF. The rearrangement joins TRBV6-1 to TRBJ2-4; no reliable D call. Germline CDR1 MNHNS, CDR2 SASEGT. This CDR3 has 14 residues. Trimming removed 4 bases from V and 3 bases from J, with 10 bases in between.

The sample holds a few counts of this clonotype. V is TRBV20-1 and J is TRBJ1-5; D gene uncertain. V lost 3 bases, J lost 7 bases, and 7 bases lay in between. The germline gives CDR1 DFQATT, CDR2 SNEGSKA (reference sequence). The CDR3 consists of 11 residues. CDR3 amino acids: CSASRGQPQHF. The CDR3 DNA is TGCAGTGCTAGTCGCGGACAGCCCCAGCATTTT.

The rearrangement joins TRBV29-1 to TRBJ2-1; TRBD1 is a possible D gene (6 bases). Trimming pared 5 bases from V and 14 bases from J, leaving 16 bases between. This CDR3 spans 11 amino acids. Germline CDR1 SQVTM, CDR2 ANQGSEA. The CDR3 DNA is TGCAGCGTTACCGCCGGGACATCGGAGTTCTTC. Translating it yields CSVTAGTSEFF.

The V gene is TRBV5-8, the J gene TRBJ2-1, with 7 bases fitting TRBD1. J gave up 6 bases and V 4 bases, and 7 bases lay outside the gene matches. Germline V gene sequence: CDR1 SGHTS, CDR2 YDEGEE. The CDR3 has 14 residues. CDR3 protein: CASSNLDRVNEQFF. Written as DNA, the CDR3 is TGTGCCAGCAGCAACCTCGACAGGGTCAATGAGCAGTTCTTC.

The table lists this clonotype with a few counts. The rearrangement joins TRBV2 to TRBJ2-7, with TRBD1 as a possible D gene (5 bases). This CDR3 is 11 amino acids long. Per the germline V gene, CDR1 is SNHLY and CDR2 is FYNNEI. V lost 4 bases to trimming and J lost 6 bases, with 7 bases between them. The CDR3 nucleotides read TGTGCCAGCAGTGGACAGTTCGAGCAGTACTTC. This gives the protein CASSGQFEQYF.

This chain uses TRBV18 with TRBJ2-5; TRBD2 matches at 8 bases. With V trimmed by 3 bases and J by 4 bases, 4 bases remained unmatched. The germline V gene encodes CDR1 KGHSH and CDR2 LQKENI. The CDR3 loop spans 14 amino acids. The CDR3 reads CASSPIAGIETQYF. DNA for the CDR3: TGTGCCAGCTCACCCATAGCGGGGATAGAGACCCAGTACTTC.

The chain links TRBV6-2 or TRBV6-3 to TRBJ2-7; the D gene is possibly TRBD1 (5 bases). Germline V gene data show CDR1 as MNHEY and CDR2 as SVGEGT. V lost 2 bases and J lost 3, with 8 bases in between. The CDR3 spans 13 residues. CDR3 DNA: TGTGCCAGCAGTTACCAGGGAAACTACGAGCAGTACTTC. Translation gives CASSYQGNYEQYF.

The rearrangement joins TRBV4-3 to TRBJ2-1; D is perhaps TRBD1 (5 bases). The CDR3 is made up of 14 amino acids. Trimming took 1 base from V and 6 from J, leaving 10 bases between them. Germline-derived CDR1 and CDR2 are LGHNA and YSLEER. CDR3 amino acids: CASSQVTGRNEQFF. In DNA, the CDR3 is TGCGCCAGCAGCCAAGTCACAGGCCGCAATGAGCAGTTCTTC.

This chain uses TRBV19 with TRBJ1-5; D remains ambiguous. Germline-derived CDR1 and CDR2 are LNHDA and SQIVND (reference sequence). V dropped 10 bases and J dropped 0 bases, with 16 bases sitting between them. The CDR3 consists of 15 residues. The CDR3 coding sequence is TGTGCCACAAGCCCCGTGAGTGGTAGCAATCAGCCCCAGCATTTT. Its translation is CATSPVSGSNQPQHF.

This clonotype was counted only a few times. The chain carries TRBV7-2 and TRBJ2-5; no firm D call. V was cut by 2 bases and J by 1 base, with 5 bases left in between. Germline V gene data show CDR1 as SGHTA and CDR2 as FQGNSA. The CDR3 covers 13 residues. Here the CDR3 reads CASSLTIQETQYF. The CDR3 coding sequence is TGTGCCAGCAGCTTAACAATCCAAGAGACCCAGTACTTC.

This chain connects TRBV2 to TRBJ2-7, with D perhaps matching TRBD2 (5 bases). CDR1 and CDR2 (germline): SNHLY, FYNNEI. Between the trimmed V and J ends, which lost 4 bases and 2 bases, there was a span of 15 bases. This CDR3 region has 15 residues. The CDR3 here is CASSGGHPGAYEQYF. The CDR3, as DNA: TGTGCCAGCAGTGGAGGGCATCCTGGGGCCTACGAGCAGTACTTC.

J is TRBJ2-3 and V is TRBV11-1; TRBD2 agrees at 11 bases. The CDR3 is 18 amino acids. The junction had 5 bases not matched to a gene; V was cut back by 0 bases and J by 0 bases. In germline, CDR1 is SGHAT, CDR2 FQDESV (reference sequence). The CDR3 sequence: CASSLAALAGGSTDTQYF. CDR3 bases: TGTGCCAGCAGCTTAGCTGCTCTAGCGGGAGGCAGCACAGATACGCAGTATTTT.